Given below is one T cell receptor beta chain in context. Its antigen is not identified. Per the germline V gene, CDR1 is LGHNA and CDR2 is YSLEER. The CDR3 totals 16 residues. The V gene end was trimmed by 0 bases and the J gene end by 11 bases; junction bases not matched to a gene: 12. The sample originates from a study of blood T cells in healthy people across ages. A J-beta primer mix and a sample-barcoded 5' primer were used in a second PCR of about 7 to 12 cycles. Via MiXCR, TCRdb re-called the 5' RACE reads, giving one row per CDR3 protein. The sample includes around 1,100,000 distinct CDR3 sequences, approximately 38% seen only once; the top ten take around 14%. Findings and caveats of the study: A roughly linear age-dependent decrease characterized TCR beta diversity per million T cells. Researchers deemed the diversity estimates from one million T cells underestimates.

The chain recombines TRBV4-3 with TRBJ2-5; 10 bases match TRBD2. Sequenced material: blood. This TCR was recovered from a man aged 18 to 29 in good health. The CDR3: CASSQEASGGANEQYF. CDR3 DNA sequence: TGCGCCAGCAGCCAAGAAGCCAGCGGGGGGGCTAATGAGCAGTACTTC.